The present entry profiles one TCR beta chain with its context. Other DNA sequences from this sample encode an identical CDR3 as well. These data originate in a study of shared clonotypes between healthy human individuals. Naive CD8 cells lacked CD45RO, underwent positive selection for CCR7 and left out terminally differentiated effector memory CD45RA+ cells. The CDR3 covers 16 residues. The germline CDR1 and CDR2 sequences are MGHRA and YSYEKL. Germline trimming cut 4 bases from V and 0 bases from J; bases unmatched to any gene: 3. Assay: immunoSEQ multiplex PCR; the TCRdb copy retains only in-frame clones and omits some. The data show about 2.2 million clones, approximately 92% seen once.

V usage is TRBV4-1 and J usage is TRBJ2-1; 10 positions match TRBD2. The TCR comes from a man between 18 and 29 years old in good health. Some clones in this sample may be carry-over from other donors' samples. The sample consisted of naive CD8+ T cells from PBMCs. CDR3 sequence (DNA): TGCGCCAGCAGCCCTCTAGCGGGAGTCTCCTACAATGAGCAGTTCTTC. It yields the protein CASSPLAGVSYNEQFF.